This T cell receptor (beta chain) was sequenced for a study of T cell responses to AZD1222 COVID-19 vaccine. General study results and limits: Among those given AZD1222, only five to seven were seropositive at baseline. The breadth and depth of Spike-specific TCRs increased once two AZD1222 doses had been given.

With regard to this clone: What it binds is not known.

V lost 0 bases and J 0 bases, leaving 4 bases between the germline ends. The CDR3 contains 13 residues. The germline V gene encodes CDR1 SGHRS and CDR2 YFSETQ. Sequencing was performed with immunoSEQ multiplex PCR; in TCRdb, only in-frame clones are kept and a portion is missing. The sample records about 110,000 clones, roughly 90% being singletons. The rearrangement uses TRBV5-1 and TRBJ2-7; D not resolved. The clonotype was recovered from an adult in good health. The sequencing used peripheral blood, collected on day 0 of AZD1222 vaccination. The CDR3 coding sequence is TGCGCCAGCAGCTTGGTCCGCTCCTACGAGCAGTACTTC. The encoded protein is CASSLVRSYEQYF.